This is a list of T cell receptor beta chains from one sample in a study of CD8+CD57+ T cells in acquired aplastic anemia. One entry per CDR3 protein results from TCRdb running MiXCR on the reads. The sample shows about 200,000 distinct CDR3 sequences, 55% to 65% of them seen only once. Sequenced: sorted CD4+, CD8+, or CD8+CD57+ T cells (not recorded which) from PBMCs. These receptors were taken from a human donor with aplastic anemia. Both conserved end residues are part of each CDR3. The D gene is left open where the match is weak. The size field is filled for only some rows; it gives once, few, many or a size class.

d_gene	v_gene	abundance	j_gene	CDR3aa	CDR3nt
-	TRBV4-2	medium-sized	TRBJ1-2	CASSQEVGGTNYGYTF	TGTGCCAGCAGCCAAGAAGTCGGGGGGACCAACTATGGCTACACCTTC
-	TRBV19	-	TRBJ2-4	CASSINAGLAKNIQYF	TGTGCCAGTAGTATAAACGCAGGACTAGCCAAAAACATTCAGTACTTC
-	TRBV6-6	many	TRBJ1-2	CASSYAKGNYGYTF	TGTGCCAGCAGTTACGCGAAGGGGAACTATGGCTACACCTTC
TRBD2	TRBV7-8	-	TRBJ2-5	CASSSAGGETQYF	TGTGCCAGCAGCTCCGCGGGGGGGGAGACCCAGTACTTC
-	TRBV11-2	-	TRBJ2-7	CASSLEVHRHEQYF	TGTGCCAGCAGCTTAGAGGTCCACAGGCACGAGCAGTACTTC
-	TRBV7-6	many	TRBJ2-7	CASSLGGSTYEQYF	TGTGCCAGCAGCTTGGGGGGAAGTACCTACGAGCAGTACTTC
TRBD2	TRBV29-1	-	TRBJ2-1	CSTSGSYNEQFF	TGCAGTACTAGCGGCTCCTACAATGAGCAGTTCTTC
-	TRBV4-1	-	TRBJ2-7	CASSQGDEQYF	TGCGCCAGCAGCCAAGGAGATGAGCAGTACTTC
-	TRBV15	-	TRBJ2-7	CATSSQGSGALGQYF	TGTGCCACCAGCAGCCAGGGGTCAGGGGCCCTGGGGCAGTACTTC
-	TRBV6-1	-	TRBJ1-3	CASSVYQTSGNTIYF	TGTGCCAGCAGTGTGTACCAGACCTCTGGAAACACCATATATTTT
-	TRBV9	-	TRBJ1-5	CASSVGQHNQPQHF	TGTGCCAGCAGCGTAGGGCAGCACAATCAGCCCCAGCATTTT
-	TRBV19	-	TRBJ2-5	CASKVGGNQETQYF	TGTGCCAGTAAGGTCGGGGGAAACCAAGAGACCCAGTACTTC
TRBD2	TRBV14	-	TRBJ2-3	CASSQPQRGVGTDTQYF	TGTGCCAGCAGCCAGCCTCAGCGGGGGGTTGGCACAGATACGCAGTATTTT
-	TRBV7-9	-	TRBJ1-6	CASSLRSSPLHF	TGTGCCAGCAGTCTAAGGTCCTCACCCCTCCACTTT
TRBD2	TRBV7-3	-	TRBJ2-1	CASSLMAGGGRNEQFF	TGTGCCAGCAGCTTAATGGCCGGCGGGGGGCGCAATGAGCAGTTCTTC
-	TRBV20-1	few	TRBJ2-5	CRVGGTQYF	TGCAGGGTTGGAGGGACCCAGTACTTC
TRBD2	TRBV7-2	-	TRBJ2-2	CASSWGPLAGTGELFF	TGTGCCAGCAGCTGGGGGCCTCTAGCGGGGACCGGGGAGCTGTTTTTT
-	TRBV29-1	-	TRBJ2-2	CSVARSNTGELFF	TGCAGCGTTGCCAGGTCGAACACCGGGGAGCTGTTTTTT
TRBD1	TRBV29-1	few	TRBJ1-1	CSGGQGNTEAFF	TGCAGCGGCGGACAGGGAAACACTGAAGCTTTCTTT
-	TRBV7-8	few	TRBJ1-3	CASSLGRRSSGNTIYF	TGTGCCAGCAGCTTAGGTCGCAGGTCCTCTGGAAACACCATATATTTT
TRBD1	TRBV6-1	many	TRBJ2-4	CASRGTGNIQYF	TGTGCCAGCAGGGGGACAGGGAACATTCAGTACTTC
-	TRBV10-1	few	TRBJ2-7	CASHNRIMPRYEQYF	TGCGCCAGCCATAATCGGATCATGCCCCGTTACGAGCAGTACTTC
-	TRBV10-3	many	TRBJ2-5	CAISESSQAQETQYF	TGTGCCATCAGTGAGTCGAGTCAGGCCCAAGAGACCCAGTACTTC
-	TRBV7-9	few	TRBJ1-6	CASSPDSGYNSPLHF	TGTGCCAGCAGCCCAGACAGCGGATATAATTCACCCCTCCACTTT
TRBD1	TRBV7-8	-	TRBJ2-1	CASSLQGVTYNEQFF	TGTGCCAGCAGCTTACAGGGGGTGACCTACAATGAGCAGTTCTTC
-	TRBV10-3	many	TRBJ2-5	CAIGWDNDLATQYF	TGTGCCATCGGGTGGGACAACGACCTGGCGACCCAGTACTTC
TRBD2	TRBV29-1	few	TRBJ2-2	CSVELAGLNTGELFF	TGCAGCGTTGAGCTAGCGGGCTTGAACACCGGGGAGCTGTTTTTT
-	TRBV3-1	many	TRBJ2-1	CASSQRVYNEQFF	TGTGCCAGCAGCCAGAGGGTGTACAATGAGCAGTTCTTC
-	TRBV7-9	once	TRBJ2-5	CASSLRQQETQYF	TGTGCCAGCAGCTTACGACAGCAAGAGACCCAGTACTTC
-	TRBV9	-	TRBJ1-5	CASSVGTGNQPQHF	TGTGCCAGCAGCGTGGGGACTGGTAATCAGCCCCAGCATTTT
TRBD1	TRBV5-1	-	TRBJ1-2	CASSQGDRWSGYTF	TGCGCCAGCAGCCAAGGGGACAGATGGTCTGGCTACACCTTC
-	TRBV9	-	TRBJ2-1	CASSVAGWGVEQFF	TGTGCCAGCAGCGTAGCCGGCTGGGGCGTTGAGCAGTTCTTC
TRBD1	TRBV24-1	-	TRBJ2-7	CATSDTGTGPYEQYF	TGTGCCACCAGTGACACCGGGACAGGGCCCTACGAGCAGTACTTC
TRBD2	TRBV5-6	-	TRBJ2-5	CASSPGLVETQYF	TGTGCCAGCAGCCCAGGACTAGTAGAGACCCAGTACTTC
TRBD1	TRBV20-1	-	TRBJ1-5	CSARTTGSNQPQHF	TGCAGTGCCAGAACGACAGGGAGTAATCAGCCCCAGCATTTT
TRBD2	TRBV12-3/TRBV12-4	few	TRBJ2-3	CASSLSRLAGSTDTQYF	TGTGCCAGCAGTTTAAGTCGACTAGCGGGGAGCACAGATACGCAGTATTTT
TRBD1	TRBV20-1	-	TRBJ2-7	CSATGQAAYEQYF	TGCAGTGCTACCGGACAGGCGGCCTACGAGCAGTACTTC
-	TRBV9	once	TRBJ1-6	CASSVESWGSPLHF	TGTGCCAGCAGCGTAGAGTCCTGGGGTTCACCCCTCCACTTT
TRBD2	TRBV15	-	TRBJ2-1	CATSSESGLADSYNEQFF	TGTGCCACCAGCAGTGAGTCTGGCCTAGCGGACTCCTACAATGAGCAGTTCTTC
-	TRBV14	-	TRBJ1-2	CASSFQPATGGYTF	TGTGCCAGCAGCTTCCAACCAGCCACAGGAGGCTACACCTTC
TRBD1	TRBV7-2	-	TRBJ2-2	CASSLGPGTGGQELFF	TGTGCCAGCAGCTTGGGTCCTGGGACAGGGGGCCAGGAGCTGTTTTTT
-	TRBV6-1	-	TRBJ1-2	CASSESTVDYTF	TGTGCCAGCAGTGAATCGACGGTCGACTACACCTTC
-	TRBV15	-	TRBJ2-7	CATSREASSYEQYF	TGTGCCACCAGCAGAGAAGCGAGCTCCTACGAGCAGTACTTC
-	TRBV20-1	-	TRBJ2-3	CSAVRDSQDTQYF	TGCAGTGCGGTCCGGGACTCCCAAGATACGCAGTATTTT
TRBD1	TRBV19	many	TRBJ2-2	CATRSRDRGPPNTGELFF	TGTGCCACCAGAAGCCGGGACAGGGGCCCCCCGAACACCGGGGAGCTGTTTTTT